A single sample gave rise to the 26 T cell receptor beta chains below, sequenced in a study of OX40 agonist ivuxolimab in advanced cancers. Measured with immunoSEQ multiplex PCR; TCRdb has only the in-frame clones, and not every one. The sample has more than 20,000 clones; roughly 84% are singletons. The source was CD4+ or CD8+ T cells sorted from blood, collected in a trial of the OX40 agonist ivuxolimab. The receptors stem from an adult with an advanced solid tumor such as melanoma, head and neck, liver or kidney cancer.

This clone came up once. One junction end disagrees with the germline gene, perhaps due to a read error. The chain uses TRBV7-8 and TRBJ1-1, with D perhaps matching TRBD1 (5 bases). Looked up from germline, CDR1 is SGHVS and CDR2 is FQNEAQ. The CDR3 covers 16 residues. The CDR3 DNA reads as TGTGCCAACAGCTTAGTTGGTGGGGGGAGGAACACTGAAGCTTTCTTT. Amino acid sequence: CANSLVGGGRNTEAFF.

This rearrangement joins TRBV9 to TRBJ1-4; 7 bases line up with TRBD1. J lost 3 bases, V lost 4 bases, and 6 bases had no gene match. Germline CDR1 and CDR2: SGDLS and YYNGEE. The CDR3 has 15 residues. In nucleotides, the CDR3 is TGTGCCAGCAGCAAATGGGGACAGCCTAATGAAAAACTGTTTTTT. It yields the protein CASSKWGQPNEKLFF.

The chain is built from TRBV6-1 and TRBJ2-7; D may be TRBD2 (6 bases). V shed 8 bases and J shed 4 bases, with 18 bases lying between them. The CDR3 sequence is 14 residues long. Germline V lookup: CDR1 MNHNS, CDR2 SASEGT. The CDR3 region has the DNA TGTGCCAGCTCGCGGGGCGCCTTTGAATACGAGCAGTACTTC. This sequence encodes CASSRGAFEYEQYF.

The J gene is TRBJ2-1, the V gene TRBV7-9, with 7 bases aligning to TRBD2. The CDR3 contains 17 residues. V lost 5 bases and J lost 4; bases outside the gene matches: 14. From germline, CDR1 is SEHNR and CDR2 FQNEAQ (reference sequence). CDR3 bases: TGTGCCAGCAGCCTACGACCCAGCGGGACGCCATACAATGAGCAGTTCTTC. This gives the protein CASSLRPSGTPYNEQFF.

The chain employs TRBV6-1 and TRBJ2-5; D is unclear. Trimming took off 4 bases at V and 4 bases at J, with 19 bases between the two ends. The CDR3 has 16 amino acids. Germline values: CDR1 MNHNS, CDR2 SASEGT. The CDR3 DNA reads TGTGCCAGCAGTGCCAAGACGACCAGTGTAGGAGAGACCCAGTACTTC. Translating it yields CASSAKTTSVGETQYF.

In its sample, this clone was seen a few times. The chain is built from TRBV4-1 and TRBJ2-3, with D unresolved. Germline CDR1 MGHRA, CDR2 YSYEKL. V lost 2 bases to trimming and J lost 4 bases, with 10 bases between them. The CDR3 contains 14 residues. The CDR3 nucleotides are TGCGCCAGCAGCCAAAGATGGAGAGCAGATACGCAGTATTTT. This sequence encodes CASSQRWRADTQYF.

V gene TRBV29-1 combines with J gene TRBJ1-1, with D uncertain. Germline CDR1 is SQVTM and CDR2 is ANQGSEA. The CDR3 length is 14 residues. The V gene lost 7 bases and the J gene lost 1 base, with 16 bases spanning the gap. This CDR3 is CSGVRGAGNTEAFF. CDR3 DNA sequence: TGCAGCGGCGTTCGGGGAGCAGGGAACACTGAAGCTTTCTTT.

The V call is TRBV5-4, the J call TRBJ2-2, with D tentatively TRBD1 (6 bases). V was clipped by 0 bases and J by 4 bases, with 13 bases between them. The CDR3 has 16 amino acids. Germline V CDR1 and CDR2: SGHNT, YYREEE (reference sequence). CDR3 region: CASSLGRQEVTGELFF. The CDR3 DNA reads as TGTGCCAGCAGCTTGGGTCGACAGGAGGTCACCGGGGAGCTGTTTTTT.

Points on this clone: Sequence at one end of the junction differs from germline and may be a read error. This chain joins TRBV27 and TRBJ2-6; either TRBD1 or TRBD2 may fit D (6 bases each). The CDR3 runs to 16 residues. Looked up from germline, CDR1 is MNHEY and CDR2 is SMNVEV (reference sequence). CDR3 DNA: TGTGCCAGCAGTGTTGTCCAGGGATCGGGGGCCAACATCCTGACTTTC. Amino acid sequence: CASSVVQGSGANILTF.

This chain links TRBV18 with TRBJ1-2, with a tentative D call TRBD1 (6 bases). The CDR3 loop spans 13 amino acids. Between the trimmed V and J ends, which lost 6 bases and 4 bases, there was a span of 12 bases. Germline V lookup: CDR1 KGHSH, CDR2 LQKENI. The CDR3 here is CASSHGGFYGYTF. In DNA, the CDR3 is TGTGCCAGCTCCCACGGGGGCTTCTATGGCTACACCTTC.

CDR3 in amino acids: CASSRTQGRHGYTF. In nucleotides, the CDR3 is TGTGCCAGCAGCCGAACACAGGGGCGCCATGGCTACACCTTC. This chain joins TRBV7-3 and TRBJ1-2, with 7 nucleotides matching TRBD1. V lost 5 bases and J lost 6; bases outside the gene matches: 9. The CDR3 consists of 14 residues. Germline V gene data show CDR1 as SGHTA and CDR2 as FQGTGA.

The chain is built from TRBV25-1 and TRBJ1-5; D not resolved. Germline values: CDR1 MGHDK, CDR2 SYGVNS. The CDR3 has 13 amino acids. Trimming took off 8 bases at V and 0 bases at J, with 8 bases between the two ends. The CDR3 nucleotides read TGTGCCAGCTCGGGGTATAGCAATCAGCCCCAGCATTTT. Translating it yields CASSGYSNQPQHF.

The V call is TRBV7-9, the J call TRBJ2-7; D uncertain. Germline CDR1 SEHNR, CDR2 FQNEAQ (reference sequence). The CDR3 loop spans 13 amino acids. V was cut by 5 bases and J by 7 bases, with 15 bases left in between. The CDR3 nucleotides read TGTGCCAGCAGCCACCGAGCCTCGGAAGAGCAGTACTTC. Residues: CASSHRASEEQYF.

The chain couples TRBV30 to TRBJ2-7, with D possibly matching TRBD1 (6 bases). This CDR3 comprises 14 residues. V lost 1 base and J 5 bases, leaving 15 bases between the germline ends. Looked up from germline, CDR1 is GTSNPN and CDR2 is SVGIG (reference sequence). In DNA form, the CDR3 reads TGTGCCTGGAGTGAGGCGGAGAGGGGGAACGAGCAGTACTTC. It yields the protein CAWSEAERGNEQYF.

This clone appeared a single time. The gene calls are TRBV10-2 and TRBJ2-1; D possibly corresponds to TRBD2 (5 bases). Trimming left V 2 bases short and J 0 bases short, with 5 bases between. Per germline, CDR1 WSHSY and CDR2 SAAADI. This CDR3 spans 14 amino acids. CDR3 coding DNA: TGCGCCAGCAGTGAGCGGGACTCCTACAATGAGCAGTTCTTC. This gives the protein CASSERDSYNEQFF.

This clone has only one observation. This sequence joins TRBV6-1 and TRBJ2-6; 8 bases fit TRBD2. The CDR3 runs to 18 residues. Germline CDR1 reads MNHNS; CDR2 reads SASEGT. Trimming took 4 bases from V and 5 from J; bases not matched to a gene: 13. The CDR3 spells CASSAGGRDRGRANVLTF. The CDR3 DNA is TGTGCCAGCAGTGCGGGGGGGAGGGATCGTGGCCGGGCCAACGTCCTGACTTTC.

This clone appeared once. The rearrangement joins TRBV6-5 to TRBJ2-2; D is ambiguous. Germline V lookup: CDR1 MNHEY, CDR2 SVGAGI. Trimming left V 6 bases short and J 8 bases short, with 13 bases between. CDR3 length: 13 residues. The DNA of the CDR3 is TGTGCCAGCAGCCACCTCCGCGGTGGGGAGCTGTTTTTT. It is translated as CASSHLRGGELFF.

J is TRBJ1-2 and V is TRBV19, with 8 bases matching TRBD1. Germline assignment: CDR1 LNHDA and CDR2 SQIVND (reference sequence). The CDR3 is made up of 15 amino acids. V shed 3 bases, J shed 4 bases, and the junction held 7 bases outside the gene matches. CDR3 sequence reads: CASSIGGQVFYGYTF. CDR3 sequence (DNA): TGTGCCAGTAGTATCGGGGGACAGGTATTCTATGGCTACACCTTC. The full variable domain, its missing parts supplied by reference TRBV19 and TRBJ1-2, is DGGITQSPKYLFRKEGQNVTLSCEQNLNHDAMYWYRQDPGQGLRLIYYSQIVNDFQKGDIAEGYSVSREKKESFPLTVTSAQKNPTAFYLCASSIGGQVFYGYTFGSGTRLTVV.

The sample holds a few counts of this clone. The chain recombines TRBV18 with TRBJ2-1, with D perhaps matching TRBD1 (7 bases). The CDR3 consists of 15 residues. Germline V gives CDR1 KGHSH, CDR2 LQKENI. V lost 7 bases and J 6 bases, leaving 19 bases between the germline ends. The CDR3 nucleotides are TGTGCCAGCTATCTTCCGGGGGCAGGGGGCAATGAGCAGTTCTTC. Protein: CASYLPGAGGNEQFF.

The rearrangement links TRBV7-3 to TRBJ2-2; D is perhaps TRBD1 or TRBD2 (5 bases each). V lost 4 bases and J 0 bases, leaving 9 bases between the germline ends. The CDR3 contains 15 residues. Germline V gene sequence: CDR1 SGHTA, CDR2 FQGTGA. CDR3 in DNA: TGTGCCAGCAGCTCCGGGACGGCGAACACCGGGGAGCTGTTTTTT. Protein sequence: CASSSGTANTGELFF.

The chain has TRBV5-1 and TRBJ2-3; D gene unclear. The CDR3 consists of 14 residues. V was shortened by 4 bases and J by 2 bases, with 11 bases between the two germline ends. CDR1 and CDR2 from the germline V gene are SGHRS and YFSETQ. The CDR3 is CASSPISYTDTQYF. CDR3 DNA sequence: TGCGCCAGCAGCCCAATATCATACACAGATACGCAGTATTTT.

The V call is TRBV7-9, the J call TRBJ2-7; 8 bases are shared with TRBD1. The CDR3 contains 16 residues. J lost 3 bases, V lost 3 bases, and 10 bases had no gene match. Germline CDR1 SEHNR, CDR2 FQNEAQ (reference sequence). Written as DNA, the CDR3 is TGTGCCAGCAGCTTCGGGACAGGCCCTCTCCGCTACGAGCAGTACTTC. This encodes CASSFGTGPLRYEQYF.

This sequence joins TRBV7-3 and TRBJ2-7, with D possibly TRBD1 on 6 matching bases. The CDR3 totals 15 residues. Trimming stripped 1 base from V and 1 base from J, with 11 bases between. CDR1 is SGHTA, CDR2 FQGTGA, per germline. DNA for the CDR3: TGTGCCAGCAGCTTAAAGACAGGACCATCCTACGAGCAGTACTTC. Protein sequence: CASSLKTGPSYEQYF.

This sequence joins TRBV5-6 and TRBJ2-2; 9 bases align to TRBD1. The germline gives CDR1 SGHDT, CDR2 YYEEEE. The CDR3 spans 16 residues. Trimming removed 3 bases from V and 7 bases from J; junction bases left unmatched: 10. The CDR3 region is CASSSSDRGYGGELFF. The CDR3 nucleotides read TGTGCCAGCAGCTCTTCGGACAGGGGCTATGGCGGGGAGCTGTTTTTT.

The rearrangement links TRBV6-6 to TRBJ2-5, with D possibly matching TRBD1 (6 bases). This CDR3 spans 14 amino acids. Per germline, CDR1 MNHNY and CDR2 SVGAGI (reference sequence). V was clipped by 6 bases and J by 1 base, with 12 bases between them. This CDR3 reads CASSSQGPQETQYF. The CDR3 DNA reads as TGTGCCAGCAGCTCACAGGGCCCCCAAGAGACCCAGTACTTC.

The J gene is TRBJ2-7, the V gene TRBV11-3; a weak D match, TRBD2 (5 bases). V gave up 4 bases and J gave up 9 bases, with 10 bases separating them. Germline-derived CDR1 and CDR2 are SGHNT and YENEEA. The CDR3 loop spans 11 amino acids. The CDR3 here is CASSSGGVQYF. CDR3 nucleotide sequence: TGTGCCAGCAGCTCAGGAGGCGTGCAGTACTTC.